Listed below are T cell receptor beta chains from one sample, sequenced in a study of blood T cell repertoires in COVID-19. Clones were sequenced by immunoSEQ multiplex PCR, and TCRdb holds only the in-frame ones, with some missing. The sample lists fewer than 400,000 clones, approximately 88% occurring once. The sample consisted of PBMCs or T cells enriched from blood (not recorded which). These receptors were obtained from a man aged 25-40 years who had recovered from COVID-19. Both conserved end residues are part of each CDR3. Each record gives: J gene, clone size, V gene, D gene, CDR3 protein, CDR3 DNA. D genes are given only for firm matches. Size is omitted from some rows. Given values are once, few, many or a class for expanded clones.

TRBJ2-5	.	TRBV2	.	CASSETPVIQETQYF	TGTGCCAGCAGTGAAACTCCGGTAATTCAAGAGACCCAGTACTTC
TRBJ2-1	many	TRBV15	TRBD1	CATSSEQGYNEQFF	TGTGCCACCAGCAGCGAACAGGGGTACAATGAGCAGTTCTTC
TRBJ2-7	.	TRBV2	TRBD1	CASGSGTGSYEQYF	TGTGCCAGCGGCTCCGGGACAGGTTCCTACGAGCAGTACTTC
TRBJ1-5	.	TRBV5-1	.	CASSEAGQRGAPQHF	TGCGCCAGCAGCGAGGCGGGGCAGCGCGGTGCGCCCCAGCATTTT
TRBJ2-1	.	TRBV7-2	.	CASSLALRGEQFF	TGTGCCAGCAGCTTAGCGTTGCGGGGCGAGCAGTTCTTC
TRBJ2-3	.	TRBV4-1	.	CASSQDLSGTQYF	TGCGCCAGCAGCCAAGATCTCAGCGGTACGCAGTATTTT
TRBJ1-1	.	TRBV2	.	CASKTGNTEAFF	TGTGCCAGCAAAACAGGGAACACTGAAGCTTTCTTT
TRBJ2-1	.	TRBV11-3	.	CASSSGTTNYNEQFF	TGTGCCAGCAGCTCCGGGACAACAAACTACAATGAGCAGTTCTTC
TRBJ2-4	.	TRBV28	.	CASSYQHRAKNIQYF	TGTGCCAGCAGTTATCAACACCGAGCCAAAAACATTCAGTACTTC
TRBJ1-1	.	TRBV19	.	CASSTYRENTEAFF	TGTGCCAGTAGTACATACAGGGAAAACACTGAAGCTTTCTTT
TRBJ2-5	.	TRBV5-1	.	CASSSARIRGQETQYF	TGCGCCAGCAGCTCTGCGCGAATTCGAGGACAAGAGACCCAGTACTTC
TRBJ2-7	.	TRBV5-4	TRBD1	CASSLGGTGGAEQYF	TGTGCCAGCAGCTTGGGCGGGACAGGGGGCGCCGAGCAGTACTTC
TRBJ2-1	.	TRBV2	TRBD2	CASSEGLAGGGSHNEQFF	TGTGCCAGCAGTGAAGGACTAGCGGGGGGAGGCTCCCACAATGAGCAGTTCTTC
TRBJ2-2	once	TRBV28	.	CASSPPASLAGELFF	TGTGCCAGCAGCCCCCCCGCTAGCCTCGCCGGGGAGCTGTTTTTT
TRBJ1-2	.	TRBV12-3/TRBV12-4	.	CASNGGSGNTF	TGTGCCAGCAACGGGGGGTCGGGGAACACCTTC
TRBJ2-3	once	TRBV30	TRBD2	CAWSGVGGSGTDTQYF	TGTGCCTGGAGTGGGGTGGGGGGGTCAGGCACAGATACGCAGTATTTT
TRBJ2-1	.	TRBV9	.	CASSVDGNSYNEQFF	TGTGCCAGCAGCGTAGACGGGAACTCCTACAATGAGCAGTTCTTC
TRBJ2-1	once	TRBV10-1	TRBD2	CASGGGLAGGSSYNEQFF	TGCGCCAGCGGAGGAGGACTAGCGGGGGGGAGCTCCTACAATGAGCAGTTCTTC
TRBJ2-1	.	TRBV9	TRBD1	CASSGTGYNEQFF	TGTGCCAGCAGCGGGACAGGTTACAATGAGCAGTTCTTC
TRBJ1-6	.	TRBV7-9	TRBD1	CASSYIRQGGYSSLHF	TGTGCCAGCAGCTACATTAGACAGGGGGGATACTCGTCCCTCCACTTT
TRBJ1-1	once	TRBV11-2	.	CASSTRSGVTEAFF	TGTGCCAGCAGCACCCGCTCAGGGGTCACTGAAGCTTTCTTT
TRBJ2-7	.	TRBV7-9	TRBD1	CASSQGQGTYEQYF	TGTGCCAGCAGCCAGGGACAGGGTACCTACGAGCAGTACTTC
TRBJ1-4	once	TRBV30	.	CAWKENGEKLFF	TGTGCCTGGAAAGAAAACGGTGAAAAACTGTTTTTT
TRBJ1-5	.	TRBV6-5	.	CASSYSWAGRQPQHF	TGTGCCAGCAGTTACTCTTGGGCAGGGCGTCAGCCCCAGCATTTT
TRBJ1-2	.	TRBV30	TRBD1	CAWSLGQGYGYTF	TGTGCCTGGAGTTTGGGACAGGGATATGGCTACACCTTC
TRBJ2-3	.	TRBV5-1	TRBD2	CASRLAGLEDTQYF	TGCGCCAGCAGGCTAGCGGGGTTGGAAGATACGCAGTATTTT
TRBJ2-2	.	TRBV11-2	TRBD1	CASSSPWTGARLNTGELFF	TGTGCCAGCAGCTCTCCATGGACAGGGGCCCGACTCAACACCGGGGAGCTGTTTTTT
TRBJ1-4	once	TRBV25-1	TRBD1	CASTGAGTGYEKLFF	TGTGCCAGCACCGGCGCCGGGACAGGGTATGAAAAACTGTTTTTT
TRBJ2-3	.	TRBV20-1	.	CSRGPDTQYF	TGCAGTCGTGGCCCAGATACGCAGTATTTT
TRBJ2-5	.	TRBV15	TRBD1	CATSRGDRGLWETQYF	TGTGCCACCAGCAGAGGTGACAGGGGGCTTTGGGAGACCCAGTACTTC
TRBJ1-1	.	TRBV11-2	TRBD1	CASSFSGQGAGTEAFF	TGTGCCAGCAGCTTCTCGGGACAGGGGGCAGGAACTGAAGCTTTCTTT
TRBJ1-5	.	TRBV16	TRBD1	CASSRPGQLNQPQHF	TGTGCCAGCAGCCGGCCGGGACAGTTAAATCAGCCCCAGCATTTT
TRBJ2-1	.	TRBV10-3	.	CAIRAAQGQSYNEQFF	TGTGCCATCAGAGCCGCCCAGGGACAATCCTACAATGAGCAGTTCTTC
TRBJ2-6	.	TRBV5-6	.	CASSLGGTAGANVLTF	TGTGCCAGCAGCCTTGGGGGGACGGCTGGGGCCAACGTCCTGACTTTC
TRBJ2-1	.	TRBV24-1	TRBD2	CATRSTSGGAGEQFF	TGTGCCACCAGATCGACTAGCGGGGGGGCCGGTGAGCAGTTCTTC
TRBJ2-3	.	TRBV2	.	CASSDRRSTQYF	TGTGCCAGCAGTGATCGTCGGAGTACGCAGTATTTT
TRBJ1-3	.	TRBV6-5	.	CASSSGTPRNTIYF	TGTGCCAGCAGTTCCGGGACTCCAAGAAACACCATATATTTT
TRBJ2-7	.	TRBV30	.	CAWSVRQTGSYEQYF	TGTGCCTGGAGTGTACGGCAGACAGGCTCCTACGAGCAGTACTTC
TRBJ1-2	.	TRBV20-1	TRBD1	CSVGRGNGYTF	TGCAGTGTGGGCAGGGGGAATGGCTACACCTTC
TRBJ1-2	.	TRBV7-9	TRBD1	CASSLGSGTGENGYTF	TGTGCCAGCAGCTTAGGCTCCGGGACAGGGGAAAATGGCTACACCTTC
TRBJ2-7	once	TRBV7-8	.	CASSLYLAGLPYEQYF	TGTGCCAGCAGCTTATACTTGGCAGGGCTCCCCTACGAGCAGTACTTC
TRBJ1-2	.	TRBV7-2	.	CASSRPGFNYGYTF	TGTGCCAGCAGCCGGCCGGGATTTAACTATGGCTACACCTTC
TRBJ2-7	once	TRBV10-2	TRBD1	CASSEAGGTYEQYF	TGCGCCAGCAGTGAGGCAGGGGGCACCTACGAGCAGTACTTC
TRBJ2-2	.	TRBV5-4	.	CATSRGGELFF	TGTGCCACCTCGCGCGGCGGGGAGCTGTTTTTT
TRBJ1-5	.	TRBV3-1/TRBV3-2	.	CASSQRSEGTNQPQHF	TGTGCCAGCAGCCAGAGGTCGGAGGGGACGAATCAGCCCCAGCATTTT
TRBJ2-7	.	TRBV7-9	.	CASTLWSGEYEQYF	TGTGCCAGCACTCTATGGTCAGGGGAATACGAGCAGTACTTC
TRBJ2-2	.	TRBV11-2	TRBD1	CASSLAGGRELFF	TGTGCCAGCAGCTTAGCAGGGGGCAGGGAGCTGTTTTTT
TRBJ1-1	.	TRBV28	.	CASSLRQGFSNTEAFF	TGTGCCAGCAGTTTACGGCAGGGGTTTTCAAACACTGAAGCTTTCTTT
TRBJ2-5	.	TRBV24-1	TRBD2	CATGLAGLETQYF	TGTGCCACCGGTCTAGCGGGGCTGGAGACCCAGTACTTC
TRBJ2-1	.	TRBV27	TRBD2	CASRNSGEPYNEQFF	TGTGCCAGCAGGAATAGCGGGGAGCCCTACAATGAGCAGTTCTTC
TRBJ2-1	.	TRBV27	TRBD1	CASSPLRDSAINEQFF	TGTGCCAGCAGTCCACTCCGGGACAGCGCGATTAATGAGCAGTTCTTC
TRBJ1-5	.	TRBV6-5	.	CASSSAENQPQHF	TGTGCCAGCAGTTCGGCGGAAAATCAGCCCCAGCATTTT
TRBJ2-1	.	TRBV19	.	CASRTGRANEQFF	TGTGCCAGCCGGACAGGGAGGGCGAATGAGCAGTTCTTC